This TCR beta chain was recovered during a study of OX40 agonist ivuxolimab in advanced cancers. About the study: An agonistic human IgG2 monoclonal antibody against OX40 (CD134) was given. Each patient was given ivuxolimab into a vein every 2 weeks, at 0.01 to 10 mg/kg. Antecedent anti-PD-1, anti-PD-L1 or anti-CTLA-4 therapy was permissible, with approximately 44% having received some.

Clones were sequenced by immunoSEQ multiplex PCR, and TCRdb holds only the in-frame ones, with some missing. This table holds about 75,000 clones, roughly 84% found once. V was cut by 5 bases and J by 4 bases, with 9 bases left in between. The CDR3 runs to 13 residues. CDR1 and CDR2 from the germline V gene are LNHDA and SQIVND (reference sequence). Study-wide points: Among the lowest levels of clonal expansion were found in partial responders at 0.1-3.0 mg/kg.

In the case of this clone: Its antigen is not known.

This clonotype was obtained from an adult with an advanced solid tumor such as melanoma, head and neck, liver or kidney cancer. Sample: CD4+ or CD8+ T cells sorted from blood, taken in a trial of the OX40 agonist ivuxolimab. The chain joins TRBV19 to TRBJ1-5; D gene unclear. The CDR3 DNA follows: TGTGCCAGTAGTGAGGCGGGGAATCAGCCCCAGCATTTT. It yields the protein CASSEAGNQPQHF.